The clone carrying this T cell receptor beta chain was seen a handful of times. A single record per CDR3 protein comes from TCRdb applying MiXCR to the PCR reads. Of fewer than 350,000 distinct CDR3 sequences in the sample, 24% were seen once. The data were taken from a study of molecular identifiers for immune sequencing clone quantification. Deletions cut 8 bases from V and 0 bases from J, with 14 bases between. The CDR3 consists of 14 residues. The germline CDR1 and CDR2 sequences are MNHEY and SVGEGT. Sequences were obtained from naive CD8+ T cells from blood, with Jurkat cell RNA spiked in. As for subset: FACS-sorted CD8+CD4-CCR7+CD45RA+ naive T cells. The chain employs TRBV6-2 or TRBV6-3 and TRBJ2-7; D might be TRBD2 (7 bases). This clonotype was obtained from a human donor in good health. Some libraries in this study had Jurkat cell RNA spiked in. Written as DNA, the CDR3 is TGTGCCAGCCAATACGGGGGGCTCTCCTACGAGCAGTACTTC. Its translation: CASQYGGLSYEQYF.